What follows are 19 T cell receptor beta chains derived from one specimen sequenced in a study of T cells in Graves' hyperthyroidism and ophthalmopathy. Authors of the study amplified TCR beta CDR3 regions from RNA transcripts. HTBI primers were the set used in a first-round RT-PCR of the TCR CDR3. TCRdb processed the multiplex PCR reads anew with MiXCR; each CDR3 protein has one entry. Of around 300,000 distinct CDR3 sequences in the sample, 12% to 15% were seen once. Sequencing input: blood. All receptors derive from a woman between 45 and 60 years old with Graves' hyperthyroidism that later progressed to Graves' ophthalmopathy.

This clonotype came up many times. The genes are TRBV12-3 or TRBV12-4 and TRBJ1-1; TRBD1 is a possible D gene (6 bases). CDR3 size: 13 residues. Trimming took 6 bases from V and 7 from J, leaving 15 bases between them. This chain's CDR3 is CASRLGQTLEAFF. The CDR3 nucleotides read TGTGCCAGCAGGTTGGGACAAACCCTTGAAGCTTTCTTT.

This clonotype was picked up a small number of times. The CDR3 nucleotides are TGTGCCAGCAGCTCCGGGGGCGGGAGTCGAGATACGCAGTATTTT. This translates into CASSSGGGSRDTQYF. The chain has TRBV12-3 or TRBV12-4 and TRBJ2-3; maybe TRBD2 (7 bases). The CDR3 covers 15 residues. V shed 6 bases and J shed 5 bases, with 18 bases lying between them.

At least ten counts were recorded for this clonotype. V usage is TRBV7-8 and J usage is TRBJ2-7; D is possibly TRBD1 (5 bases). The CDR3 contains 14 residues. The V and J ends lost 2 bases and 3 bases respectively, with 11 bases between them. Germline values: CDR1 SGHVS, CDR2 FQNEAQ. The CDR3 region has the DNA TGTGCCAGCAGCTTAAGTCCAGGGCGCTACGAGCAGTACTTC. Translation: CASSLSPGRYEQYF.

This clonotype was recorded at least ten times. V gene TRBV6-2 or TRBV6-3 combines with J gene TRBJ2-5; 16 positions match TRBD2. The CDR3 extends over 16 amino acids. The junction had 7 bases not matched to a gene; V was cut back by 6 bases and J by 6 bases. CDR1 MNHEY and CDR2 SVGEGT come from the germline V gene. This CDR3 is CASSPLGLAGGKTQYF. CDR3 DNA: TGTGCCAGCAGCCCACTGGGACTAGCGGGAGGGAAGACCCAGTACTTC.

The genes are TRBV24-1 and TRBJ2-3; D gene ambiguous. The V gene lost 7 bases and the J gene lost 0 bases, with 10 bases spanning the gap. CDR3 length equals 14 residues. Germline V gives CDR1 KGHDR, CDR2 SFDVKD. The CDR3 region is CATSGRASTDTQYF. CDR3 nucleotide sequence: TGTGCCACCAGCGGCCGGGCTAGCACAGATACGCAGTATTTT.

This clonotype was seen many times. This chain connects TRBV7-2 to TRBJ2-7; TRBD1 matches 10 bases. CDR3 length: 13 residues. The germline V gene has CDR1 SGHTA and CDR2 FQGNSA. Losses at the gene ends were 4 bases for V and 9 bases for J; bases not matched to a gene: 6. CDR3 residues: CASSSRQGARQYF. The CDR3 DNA is TGTGCCAGCAGCTCCCGACAGGGGGCCAGGCAGTACTTC.

V is TRBV11-1 and J is TRBJ2-1, with D uncertain. Trimming removed 1 base at V and 0 bases at J, with 7 bases between. Germline values: CDR1 SGHAT, CDR2 FQDESV (reference sequence). The CDR3 contains 15 residues. The CDR3: CASSLEVDSYNEQFF. In nucleotides, the CDR3 is TGTGCCAGCAGCTTAGAAGTCGACTCCTACAATGAGCAGTTCTTC.

This clonotype was counted between two and nine times. Written as DNA, the CDR3 is TGTGCCAGTAGTATGTCGGGAGGGTTGGACACTGAAGCTTTCTTT. Its translation: CASSMSGGLDTEAFF. The chain is built from TRBV19 and TRBJ1-1; D unclear. Trimming took 3 bases from V and 3 from J, leaving 14 bases between them. The germline CDR1 and CDR2 sequences are LNHDA and SQIVND (reference sequence). This CDR3 is 15 amino acids long.

V and J are TRBV18 and TRBJ2-7; 9 bases fit TRBD1. V shed 9 bases and J 6 bases; nucleotides not matched to a gene: 12. The CDR3 is 14 residues long. Germline assignment: CDR1 KGHSH and CDR2 LQKENI. The CDR3 reads CASNPGQGIPEQYF. The DNA of the CDR3 is TGTGCCAGTAACCCGGGACAGGGAATCCCCGAGCAGTACTTC.

This clonotype was observed a few times. The chain links TRBV4-1 to TRBJ2-1, with a weak D call TRBD2 (6 bases). The V end was cut by 3 bases, the J end by 1 base, with 22 bases between. From germline, CDR1 is MGHRA and CDR2 YSYEKL. This CDR3 is built from 19 residues. The CDR3 sequence is CASSHHGAGQSSSYNEQFF. Written as DNA, the CDR3 is TGCGCCAGCAGCCATCACGGAGCGGGCCAGAGTTCTTCCTACAATGAGCAGTTCTTC.

This clonotype was seen repeatedly, ten times or more. V usage is TRBV7-9 and J usage is TRBJ2-2, with a tentative D call TRBD2 (5 bases). This CDR3 contains 13 residues. Trimming removed 0 bases from V and 9 bases from J, with 8 bases in between. Germline V gives CDR1 SEHNR, CDR2 FQNEAQ (reference sequence). CDR3 nucleotide sequence: TGTGCCAGCAGCTTAGCCGAGGGTCGGGAGCTGTTTTTT. It specifies CASSLAEGRELFF.

This clonotype appeared many times. V and J are TRBV24-1 and TRBJ2-2; TRBD1 is a possible D gene (6 bases). The CDR3 is 15 residues long. The germline V gene has CDR1 KGHDR and CDR2 SFDVKD. Trimming pared 4 bases from V and 2 bases from J, leaving 10 bases between. The CDR3 DNA reads TGTGCCACCAGTGACATGGGACAAAACACCGGGGAGCTGTTTTTT. Translating gives CATSDMGQNTGELFF.

The chain joins TRBV28 to TRBJ1-5; a possible D gene is TRBD1 (6 bases). Germline V lookup: CDR1 MDHEN, CDR2 SYDVKM. The ends were cut back, 6 bases at V and 7 bases at J, with 16 bases in the middle. The CDR3 is 14 residues long. CDR3 sequence: CASRPSGGQQPQHF. The CDR3 nucleotides are TGTGCCAGCAGACCATCGGGGGGGCAGCAGCCCCAGCATTTT. Full variable domain (rest looked up from reference TRBV28 and TRBJ1-5): DVKVTQSSRYLVKRTGEKVFLECVQDMDHENMFWYRQDPGLGLRLIYFSYDVKMKEKGDIPEGYSVSREKKERFSLILESASTNQTSMYLCASRPSGGQQPQHFGDGTRLSIL.

This clonotype was detected ten times or more. The chain couples TRBV7-3 to TRBJ2-1; D gene unclear. Trimming stripped 8 bases from V and 7 bases from J, with 9 bases between. Germline-derived CDR1 and CDR2 are SGHTA and FQGTGA. The CDR3 sequence is 11 residues long. The CDR3 sequence is CASGNANEQFF. Written as DNA, the CDR3 is TGTGCCAGCGGCAATGCGAATGAGCAGTTCTTC.

In its sample, this clonotype was seen many times. V gene TRBV24-1 combines with J gene TRBJ2-2, with D perhaps matching TRBD1 or TRBD2 (5 bases each). CDR1 and CDR2 from the germline V gene are KGHDR and SFDVKD. The length of the CDR3 is 16 residues. The ends were cut back, 3 bases at V and 1 base at J, with 11 bases in the middle. The CDR3 sequence: CATSDPRDGNTGELFF. As DNA, the CDR3 is TGTGCCACCAGTGATCCCCGGGACGGGAACACCGGGGAGCTGTTTTTT.

This clonotype was seen repeatedly, ten times or more. J is TRBJ1-1 and V is TRBV20-1; TRBD1 might be the D (5 bases). V was clipped by 5 bases and J by 0 bases, with 31 bases between them. The CDR3 loop spans 20 amino acids. Per germline, CDR1 DFQATT and CDR2 SNEGSKA (reference sequence). CDR3 residues: CSAEGVVSSWFREVNTEAFF. Written as DNA, the CDR3 is TGCAGTGCTGAGGGAGTCGTCTCTAGCTGGTTCAGGGAAGTGAACACTGAAGCTTTCTTT.

This clonotype occurred many times. The chain has TRBV6-1 and TRBJ2-7; D is perhaps TRBD1 or TRBD2 (6 bases each). The CDR3 contains 14 residues. V was pared by 6 bases and J by 7 bases, with 19 bases between. From germline, CDR1 is MNHNS and CDR2 SASEGT. The CDR3 nucleotides read TGTGCCAGCAGCCCCACCAGCGGGCAGGGGGAGCAGTACTTC. Its translation: CASSPTSGQGEQYF.

The rearrangement joins TRBV28 to TRBJ2-1, with no clear D. With 1 base removed from V and 2 bases from J, the gap between germline ends came to 9 bases. Germline V CDR1 and CDR2: MDHEN, SYDVKM. The CDR3 contains 15 residues. The CDR3: CASSLYTATYNEQFF. CDR3 in DNA: TGTGCCAGCAGTTTATACACAGCAACCTACAATGAGCAGTTCTTC.

The table lists this clonotype with many counts. The chain recombines TRBV4-2 with TRBJ2-1; D not resolved. Germline V gene sequence: CDR1 LGHNA, CDR2 YNFKEQ. V was shortened by 0 bases and J by 8 bases, with 29 bases between the two germline ends. This CDR3 has 20 residues. The CDR3 nucleotides are TGTGCCAGCAGCCAAGATCCTTGGATTGCCTTCGGGTCCCCGAAGGATGAGCAGTTCTTC. This translates into CASSQDPWIAFGSPKDEQFF.